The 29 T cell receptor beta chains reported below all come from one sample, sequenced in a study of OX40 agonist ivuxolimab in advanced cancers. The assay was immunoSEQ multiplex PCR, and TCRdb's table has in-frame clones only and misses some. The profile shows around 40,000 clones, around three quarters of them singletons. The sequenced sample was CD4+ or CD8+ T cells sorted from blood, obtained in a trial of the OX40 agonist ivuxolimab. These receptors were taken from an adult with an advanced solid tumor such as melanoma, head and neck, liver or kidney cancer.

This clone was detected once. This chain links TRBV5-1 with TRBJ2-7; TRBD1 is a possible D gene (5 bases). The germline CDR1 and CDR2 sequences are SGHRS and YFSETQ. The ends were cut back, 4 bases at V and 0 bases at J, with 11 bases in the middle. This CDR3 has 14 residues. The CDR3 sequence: CASSQIQGSYEQYF. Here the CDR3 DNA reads TGCGCCAGCAGCCAAATCCAGGGCTCCTACGAGCAGTACTTC.

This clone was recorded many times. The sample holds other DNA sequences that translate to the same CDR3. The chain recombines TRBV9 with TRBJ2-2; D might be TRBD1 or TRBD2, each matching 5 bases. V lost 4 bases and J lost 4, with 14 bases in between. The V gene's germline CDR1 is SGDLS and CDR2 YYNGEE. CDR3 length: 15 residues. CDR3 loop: CASSPETGATGELFF. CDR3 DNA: TGTGCCAGCAGCCCCGAGACCGGGGCCACCGGGGAGCTGTTTTTT. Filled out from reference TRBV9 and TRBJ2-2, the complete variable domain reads DSGVTQTPKHLITATGQRVTLRCSPRSGDLSVYWYQQSLDQGLQFLIQYYNGEERAKGNILERFSAQQFPDLHSELNLSSLELGDSALYFCASSPETGATGELFFGEGSRLTVL.

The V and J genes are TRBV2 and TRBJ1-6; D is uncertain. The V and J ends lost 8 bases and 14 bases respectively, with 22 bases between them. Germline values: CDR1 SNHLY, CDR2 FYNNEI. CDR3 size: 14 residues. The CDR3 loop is CASLIHRATAALHF. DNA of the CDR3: TGTGCCAGCCTTATTCACCGGGCCACCGCGGCCCTCCACTTT.

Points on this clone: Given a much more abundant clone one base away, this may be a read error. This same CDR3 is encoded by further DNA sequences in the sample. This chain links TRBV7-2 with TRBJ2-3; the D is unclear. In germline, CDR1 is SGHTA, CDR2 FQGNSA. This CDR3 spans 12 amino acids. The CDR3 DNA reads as TGTGCCAGCAGCTTAGGGCCAGATACGCAGTACTTT. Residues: CASSLGPDTQYF.

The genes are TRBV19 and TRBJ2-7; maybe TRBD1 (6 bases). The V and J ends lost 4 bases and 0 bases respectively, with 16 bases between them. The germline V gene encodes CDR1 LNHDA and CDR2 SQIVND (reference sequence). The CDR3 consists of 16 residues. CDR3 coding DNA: TGTGCCAGTAGTAAGGACCCCAGGACAGCCTCCTACGAGCAGTACTTC. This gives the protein CASSKDPRTASYEQYF. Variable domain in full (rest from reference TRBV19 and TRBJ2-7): DGGITQSPKYLFRKEGQNVTLSCEQNLNHDAMYWYRQDPGQGLRLIYYSQIVNDFQKGDIAEGYSVSREKKESFPLTVTSAQKNPTAFYLCASSKDPRTASYEQYFGPGTRLTVT.

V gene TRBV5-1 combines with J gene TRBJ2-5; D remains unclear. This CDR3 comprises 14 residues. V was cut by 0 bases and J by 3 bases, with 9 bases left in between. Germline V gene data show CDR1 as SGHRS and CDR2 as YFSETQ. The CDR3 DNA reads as TGCGCCAGCAGCTTGGAGGGCGGAAAAGAGACCCAGTACTTC. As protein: CASSLEGGKETQYF.

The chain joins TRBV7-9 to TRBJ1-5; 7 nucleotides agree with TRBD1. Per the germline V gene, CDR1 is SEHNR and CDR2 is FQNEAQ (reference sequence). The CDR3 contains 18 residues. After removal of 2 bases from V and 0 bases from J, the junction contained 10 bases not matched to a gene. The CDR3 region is CASSLPPGGPYSNQPQHF. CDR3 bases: TGTGCCAGCAGCTTACCGCCAGGGGGGCCTTATAGCAATCAGCCCCAGCATTTT.

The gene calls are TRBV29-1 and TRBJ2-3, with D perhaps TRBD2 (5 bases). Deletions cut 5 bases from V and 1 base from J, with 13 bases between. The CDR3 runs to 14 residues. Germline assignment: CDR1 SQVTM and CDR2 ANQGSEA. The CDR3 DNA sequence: TGCAGCGTTCGCCGAGGGTACGGCACAGATACGCAGTATTTT. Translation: CSVRRGYGTDTQYF.

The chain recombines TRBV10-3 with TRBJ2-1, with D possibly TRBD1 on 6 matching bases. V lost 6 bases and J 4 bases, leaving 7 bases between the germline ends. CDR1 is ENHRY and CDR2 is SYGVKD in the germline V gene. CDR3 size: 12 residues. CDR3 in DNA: TGTGCCATCAGGGACAGATACAATGAGCAGTTCTTC. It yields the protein CAIRDRYNEQFF.

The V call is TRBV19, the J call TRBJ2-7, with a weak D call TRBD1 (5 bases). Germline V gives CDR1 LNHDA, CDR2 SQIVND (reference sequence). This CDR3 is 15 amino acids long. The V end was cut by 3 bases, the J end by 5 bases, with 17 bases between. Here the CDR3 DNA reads TGTGCCAGTAGTATTGCCAGGGCGCTAAGGAACGAGCAGTACTTC. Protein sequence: CASSIARALRNEQYF.

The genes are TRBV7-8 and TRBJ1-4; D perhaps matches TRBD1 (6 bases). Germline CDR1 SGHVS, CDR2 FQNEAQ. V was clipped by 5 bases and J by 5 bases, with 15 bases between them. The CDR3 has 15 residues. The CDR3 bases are TGTGCCAGCAGCACTGGGGGCAGGAGGAATGAAAAACTGTTTTTT. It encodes CASSTGGRRNEKLFF.

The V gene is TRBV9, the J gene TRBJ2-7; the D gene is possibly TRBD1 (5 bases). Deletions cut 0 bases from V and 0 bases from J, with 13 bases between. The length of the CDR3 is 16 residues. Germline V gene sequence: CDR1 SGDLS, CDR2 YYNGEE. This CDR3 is CASSVATTVDSYEQYF. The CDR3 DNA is TGTGCCAGCAGCGTAGCTACGACAGTTGACTCCTACGAGCAGTACTTC. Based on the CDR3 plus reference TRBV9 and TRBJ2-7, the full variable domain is DSGVTQTPKHLITATGQRVTLRCSPRSGDLSVYWYQQSLDQGLQFLIQYYNGEERAKGNILERFSAQQFPDLHSELNLSSLELGDSALYFCASSVATTVDSYEQYFGPGTRLTVT.

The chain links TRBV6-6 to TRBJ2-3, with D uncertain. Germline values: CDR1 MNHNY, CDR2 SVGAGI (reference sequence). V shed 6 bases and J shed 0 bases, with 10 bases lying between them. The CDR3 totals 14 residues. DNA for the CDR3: TGTGCCAGCAGGATTTTGGAAAGCACAGATACGCAGTATTTT. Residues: CASRILESTDTQYF.

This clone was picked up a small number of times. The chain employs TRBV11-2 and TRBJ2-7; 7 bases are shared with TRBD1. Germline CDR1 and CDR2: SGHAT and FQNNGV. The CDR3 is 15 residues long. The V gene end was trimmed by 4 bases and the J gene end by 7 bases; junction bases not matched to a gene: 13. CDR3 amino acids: CASSSGTGALGEQYF. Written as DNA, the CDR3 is TGTGCCAGCAGCTCTGGAACAGGGGCTCTGGGGGAGCAGTACTTC.

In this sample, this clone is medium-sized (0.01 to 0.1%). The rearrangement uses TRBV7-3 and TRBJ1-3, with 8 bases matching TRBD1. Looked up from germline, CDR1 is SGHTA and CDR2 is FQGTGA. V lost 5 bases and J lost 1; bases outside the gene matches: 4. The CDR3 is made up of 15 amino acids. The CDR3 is CASSRTGGSGNTIYF. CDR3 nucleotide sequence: TGTGCCAGCAGCCGCACAGGGGGATCTGGAAACACCATATATTTT.

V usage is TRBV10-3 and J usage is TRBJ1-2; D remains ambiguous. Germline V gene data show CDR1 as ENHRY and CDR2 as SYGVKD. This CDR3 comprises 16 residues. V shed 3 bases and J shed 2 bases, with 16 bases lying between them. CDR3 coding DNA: TGTGCCATCAGTGACTGGGGTGGAGTAGGCAACTATGGCTACACCTTC. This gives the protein CAISDWGGVGNYGYTF.

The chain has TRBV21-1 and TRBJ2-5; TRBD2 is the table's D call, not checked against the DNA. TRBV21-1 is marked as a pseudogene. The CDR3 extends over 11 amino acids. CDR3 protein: CASSHEEAQYF. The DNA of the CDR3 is TGTGCCAGCAGCCATGAAGAGGCCCAGTACTTC.

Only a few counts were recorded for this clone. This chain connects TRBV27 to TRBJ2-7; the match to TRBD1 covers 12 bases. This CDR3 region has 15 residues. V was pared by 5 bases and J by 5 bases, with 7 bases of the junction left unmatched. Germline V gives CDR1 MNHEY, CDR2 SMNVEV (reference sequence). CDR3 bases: TGTGCCAGCAGTCCCTCGGGACAGGGGGCTCACGAGCAGTACTTC. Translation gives CASSPSGQGAHEQYF.

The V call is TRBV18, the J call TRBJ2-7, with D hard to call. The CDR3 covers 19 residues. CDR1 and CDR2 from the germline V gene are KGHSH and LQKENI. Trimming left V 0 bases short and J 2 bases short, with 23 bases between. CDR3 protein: CASSPPFQPGTSDPYEQYF. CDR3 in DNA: TGTGCCAGCTCACCACCGTTTCAGCCAGGCACCTCAGACCCCTACGAGCAGTACTTC. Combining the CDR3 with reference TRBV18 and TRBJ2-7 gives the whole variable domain NAGVMQNPRHLVRRRGQEARLRCSPMKGHSHVYWYRQLPEEGLKFMVYLQKENIIDESGMPKERFSAEFPKEGPSILRIQQVVRGDSAAYFCASSPPFQPGTSDPYEQYFGPGTRLTVT.

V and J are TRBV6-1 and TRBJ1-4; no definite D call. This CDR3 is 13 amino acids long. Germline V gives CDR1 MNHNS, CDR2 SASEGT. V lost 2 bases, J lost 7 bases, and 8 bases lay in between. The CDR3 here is CASSERTGEKLFF. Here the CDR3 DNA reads TGTGCCAGCAGTGAACGGACGGGTGAAAAACTGTTTTTT.

The CDR3 loop reads CAWSMDLDTGELFF. Here the CDR3 DNA reads TGTGCCTGGAGTATGGACCTCGACACCGGGGAGCTGTTTTTT. The V and J genes are TRBV30 and TRBJ2-2; D is unclear. Germline loops: CDR1 GTSNPN, CDR2 SVGIG (reference sequence). V gave up 2 bases and J gave up 3 bases, with 10 bases separating them. The CDR3 is 14 residues long.

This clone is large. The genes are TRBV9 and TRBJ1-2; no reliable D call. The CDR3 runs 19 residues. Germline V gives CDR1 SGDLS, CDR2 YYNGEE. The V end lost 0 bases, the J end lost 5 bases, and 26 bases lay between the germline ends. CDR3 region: CASSVAGNFKCRAIYGYTF. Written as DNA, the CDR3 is TGTGCCAGCAGCGTAGCGGGCAATTTTAAGTGTCGGGCGATTTATGGCTACACCTTC.

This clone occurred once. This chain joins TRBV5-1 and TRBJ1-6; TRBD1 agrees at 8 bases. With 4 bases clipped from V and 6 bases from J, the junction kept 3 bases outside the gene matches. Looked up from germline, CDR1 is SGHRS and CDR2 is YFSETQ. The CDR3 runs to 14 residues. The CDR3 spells CASSKGQVNSPLHF. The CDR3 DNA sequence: TGCGCCAGCAGCAAGGGACAGGTTAATTCACCCCTCCACTTT.

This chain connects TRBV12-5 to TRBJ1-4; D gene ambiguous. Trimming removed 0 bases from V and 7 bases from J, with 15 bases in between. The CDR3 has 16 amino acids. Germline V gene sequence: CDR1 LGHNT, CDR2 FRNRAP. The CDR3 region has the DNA TGTGCTAGTGGTTTGGTACTTGGGGAATGGGGTGAAAAACTGTTTTTT. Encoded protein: CASGLVLGEWGEKLFF. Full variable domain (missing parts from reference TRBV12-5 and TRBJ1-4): DARVTQTPRHKVTEMGQEVTMRCQPILGHNTVFWYRQTMMQGLELLAYFRNRAPLDDSGMPKDRFSAEMPDATLATLKIQPSEPRDSAVYFCASGLVLGEWGEKLFFGSGTQLSVL.

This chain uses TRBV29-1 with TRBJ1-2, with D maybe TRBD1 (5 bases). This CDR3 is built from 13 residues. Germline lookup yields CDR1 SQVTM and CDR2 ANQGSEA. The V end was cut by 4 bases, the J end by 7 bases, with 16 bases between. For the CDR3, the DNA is TGCAGCGTTGTCCTGACTGCGGGGGGTGGCTACACCTTC. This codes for CSVVLTAGGGYTF. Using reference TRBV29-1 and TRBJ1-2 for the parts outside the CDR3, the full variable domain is SAVISQKPSRDICQRGTSLTIQCQVDSQVTMMFWYRQQPGQSLTLIATANQGSEATYESGFVIDKFPISRPNLTFSTLTVSNMSPEDSSIYLCSVVLTAGGGYTFGSGTRLTVV.

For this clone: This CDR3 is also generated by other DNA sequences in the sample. The CDR3 sequence is CASSLGTNYGYTF. The CDR3 DNA sequence: TGCGCCAGCAGCTTGGGAACGAACTATGGCTACACCTTC. V usage is TRBV5-1 and J usage is TRBJ1-2; no reliable D call. V lost 0 bases and J 2 bases, leaving 5 bases between the germline ends. CDR1 is SGHRS, CDR2 YFSETQ, per germline. The length of the CDR3 is 13 residues.

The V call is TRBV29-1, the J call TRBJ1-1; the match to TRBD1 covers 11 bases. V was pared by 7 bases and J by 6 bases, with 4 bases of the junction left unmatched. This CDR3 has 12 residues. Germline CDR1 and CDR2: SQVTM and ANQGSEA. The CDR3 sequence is CSAPGQGAEAFF. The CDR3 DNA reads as TGCAGCGCCCCGGGACAGGGGGCTGAAGCTTTCTTT.

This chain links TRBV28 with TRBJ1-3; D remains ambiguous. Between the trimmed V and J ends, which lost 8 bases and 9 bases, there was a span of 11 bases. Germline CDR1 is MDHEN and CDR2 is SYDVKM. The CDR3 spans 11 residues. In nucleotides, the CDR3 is TGTGCCAGCCGCGGTGAGGGCACCATATATTTT. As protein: CASRGEGTIYF.

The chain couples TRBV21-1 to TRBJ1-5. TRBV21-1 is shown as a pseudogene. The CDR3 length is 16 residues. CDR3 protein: CASRPTSRRDNQPQHF. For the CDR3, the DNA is TGTGCCAGCAGACCTACATCGAGAAGGGACAATCAGCCCCAGCATTTT.